The sequence of this T cell receptor beta chain was determined in a study of blood T cell repertoires in COVID-19. One Seattle source followed patients from active infection through their disease course. The table came from immunoSEQ multiplex PCR; TCRdb's copy has only in-frame clones and leaves some out. In the table there are fewer than 450,000 clones, around 87% of which are singletons. The V gene lost 4 bases and the J gene lost 6 bases, with 9 bases spanning the gap. This CDR3 comprises 13 residues. Per the germline V gene, CDR1 is KGHDR and CDR2 is SFDVKD. J is TRBJ1-5 and V is TRBV24-1, with D possibly TRBD1 on 6 matching bases. This receptor was taken from a woman aged 50 to 65 with COVID-19, enrolled during active disease. Specimen: peripheral blood. CDR3 loop: CATSDRGGQPQHF. The DNA of the CDR3 is TGTGCCACCAGTGACAGGGGTGGTCAGCCCCAGCATTTT.